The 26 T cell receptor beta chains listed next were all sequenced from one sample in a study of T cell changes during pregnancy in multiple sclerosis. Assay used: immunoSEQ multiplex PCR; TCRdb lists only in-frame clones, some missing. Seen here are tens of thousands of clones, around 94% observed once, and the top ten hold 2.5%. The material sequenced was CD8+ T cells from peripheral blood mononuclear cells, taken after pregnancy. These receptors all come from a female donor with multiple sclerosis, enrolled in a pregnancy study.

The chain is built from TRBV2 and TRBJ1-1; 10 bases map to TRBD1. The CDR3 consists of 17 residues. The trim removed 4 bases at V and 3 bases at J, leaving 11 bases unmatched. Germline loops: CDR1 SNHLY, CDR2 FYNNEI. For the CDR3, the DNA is TGTGCCAGCAGTGCGGGACAGGGGATCAATTTCGACACTGAAGCTTTCTTT. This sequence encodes CASSAGQGINFDTEAFF.

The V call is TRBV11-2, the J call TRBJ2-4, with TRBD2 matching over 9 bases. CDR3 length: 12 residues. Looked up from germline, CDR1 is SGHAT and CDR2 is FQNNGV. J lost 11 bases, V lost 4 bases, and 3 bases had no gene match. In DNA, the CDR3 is TGTGCCAGCAGCTCGGGACTAGCTTTTCAGTACTTC. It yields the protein CASSSGLAFQYF.

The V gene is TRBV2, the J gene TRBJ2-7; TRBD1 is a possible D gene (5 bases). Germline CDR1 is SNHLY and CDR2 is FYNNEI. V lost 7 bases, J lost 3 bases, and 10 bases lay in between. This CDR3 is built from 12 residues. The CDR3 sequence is CASKYDSYEQYF. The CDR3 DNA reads TGTGCCAGCAAGTACGACAGCTACGAGCAGTACTTC.

CDR3 nucleotide sequence: TGCGCCAGCAGCTTTTTCGAGAGGACTAACTATGGCTACACCTTC. Amino acids: CASSFFERTNYGYTF. The chain couples TRBV5-1 to TRBJ1-2; unclear D gene. In germline, CDR1 is SGHRS, CDR2 YFSETQ. V lost 2 bases and J 0 bases, leaving 11 bases between the germline ends. This CDR3 comprises 15 residues.

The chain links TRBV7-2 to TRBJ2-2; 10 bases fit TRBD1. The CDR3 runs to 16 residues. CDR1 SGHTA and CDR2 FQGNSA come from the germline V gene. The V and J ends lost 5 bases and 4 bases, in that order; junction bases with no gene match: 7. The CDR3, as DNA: TGTGCCAGCAGCCCAGACAGGGGGCTGGCCACCGGGGAGCTGTTTTTT. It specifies CASSPDRGLATGELFF.

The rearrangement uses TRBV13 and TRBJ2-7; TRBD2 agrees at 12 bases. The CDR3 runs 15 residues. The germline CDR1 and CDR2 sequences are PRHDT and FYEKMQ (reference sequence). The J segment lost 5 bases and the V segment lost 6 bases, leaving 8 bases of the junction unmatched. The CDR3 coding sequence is TGTGCCAGCAGTTTAAAACTAGCGGGAGGTGACGAGCAGTACTTC. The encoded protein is CASSLKLAGGDEQYF. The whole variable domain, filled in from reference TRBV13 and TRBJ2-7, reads AAGVIQSPRHLIKEKRETATLKCYPIPRHDTVYWYQQGPGQDPQFLISFYEKMQSDKGSIPDRFSAQQFSDYHSELNMSSLELGDSALYFCASSLKLAGGDEQYFGPGTRLTVT.

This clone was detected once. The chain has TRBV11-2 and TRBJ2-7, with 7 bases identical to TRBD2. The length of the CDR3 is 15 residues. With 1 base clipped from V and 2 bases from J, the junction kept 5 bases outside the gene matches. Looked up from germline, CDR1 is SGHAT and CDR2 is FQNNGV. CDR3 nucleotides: TGTGCCAGCAGCTTAGGGCTAGCGGAAACCTACGAGCAGTACTTC. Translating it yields CASSLGLAETYEQYF.

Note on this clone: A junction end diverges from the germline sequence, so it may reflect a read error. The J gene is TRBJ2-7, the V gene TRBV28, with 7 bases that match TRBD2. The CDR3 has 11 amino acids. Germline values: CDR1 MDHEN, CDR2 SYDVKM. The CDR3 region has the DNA TGTGCGGGGGGAGGGATCTACGAGCAGCACTTC. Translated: CAGGGIYEQHF.

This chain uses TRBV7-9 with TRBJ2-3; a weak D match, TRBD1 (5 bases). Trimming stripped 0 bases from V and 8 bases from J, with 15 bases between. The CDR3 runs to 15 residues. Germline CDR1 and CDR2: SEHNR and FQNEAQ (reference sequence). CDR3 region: CASSLAQGTPATQYF. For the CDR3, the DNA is TGTGCCAGCAGCTTAGCTCAGGGCACCCCAGCTACGCAGTATTTT.

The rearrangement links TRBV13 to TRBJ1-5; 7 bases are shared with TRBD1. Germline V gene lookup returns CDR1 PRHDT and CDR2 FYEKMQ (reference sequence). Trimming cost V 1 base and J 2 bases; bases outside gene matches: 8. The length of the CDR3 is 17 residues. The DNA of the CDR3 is TGTGCCAGCAGCTTAGAACAGGGGCAAGGTGGCAATCAGCCCCAGCATTTT. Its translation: CASSLEQGQGGNQPQHF.

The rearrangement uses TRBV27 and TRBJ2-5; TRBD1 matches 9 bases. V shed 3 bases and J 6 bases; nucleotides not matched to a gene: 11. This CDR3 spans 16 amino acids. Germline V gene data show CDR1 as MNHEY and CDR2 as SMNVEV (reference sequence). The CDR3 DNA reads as TGTGCCAGCAGTTTCTTCTCAGGGACAGGGCTGAAGACCCAGTACTTC. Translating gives CASSFFSGTGLKTQYF.

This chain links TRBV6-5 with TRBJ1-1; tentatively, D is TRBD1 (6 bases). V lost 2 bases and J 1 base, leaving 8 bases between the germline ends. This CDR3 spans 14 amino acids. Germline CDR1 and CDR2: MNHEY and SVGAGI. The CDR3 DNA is TGTGCCAGCAGTTACGGACAGCCGAACACTGAAGCTTTCTTT. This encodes CASSYGQPNTEAFF.

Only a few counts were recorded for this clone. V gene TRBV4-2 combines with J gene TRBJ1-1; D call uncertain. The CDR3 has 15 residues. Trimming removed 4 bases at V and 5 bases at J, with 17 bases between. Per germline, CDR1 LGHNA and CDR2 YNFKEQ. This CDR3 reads CASSPPLGGSTEAFF. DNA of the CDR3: TGTGCCAGCAGCCCCCCCCTAGGTGGGAGTACTGAAGCTTTCTTT.

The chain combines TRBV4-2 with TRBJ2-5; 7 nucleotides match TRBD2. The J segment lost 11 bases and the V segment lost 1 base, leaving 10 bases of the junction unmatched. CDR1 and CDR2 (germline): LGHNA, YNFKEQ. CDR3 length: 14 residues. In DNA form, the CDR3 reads TGTGCCAGCAGCCAAGTTGGGGGGGGAGGAGAGCAGTACTTC. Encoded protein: CASSQVGGGGEQYF.

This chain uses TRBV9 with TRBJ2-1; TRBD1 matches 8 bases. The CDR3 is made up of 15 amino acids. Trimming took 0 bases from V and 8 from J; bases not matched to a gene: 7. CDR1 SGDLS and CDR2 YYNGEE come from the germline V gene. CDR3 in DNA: TGTGCCAGCAGCGTAGAAGTCGACAGGGGCGATGAGCAGTTCTTC. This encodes CASSVEVDRGDEQFF.

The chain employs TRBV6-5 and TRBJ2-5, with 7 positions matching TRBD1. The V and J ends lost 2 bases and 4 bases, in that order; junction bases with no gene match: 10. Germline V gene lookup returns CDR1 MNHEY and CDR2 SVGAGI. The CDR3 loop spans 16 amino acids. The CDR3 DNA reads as TGTGCCAGCAGTTACCCACGACAGGGCCATCGAGAGACCCAGTACTTC. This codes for CASSYPRQGHRETQYF.

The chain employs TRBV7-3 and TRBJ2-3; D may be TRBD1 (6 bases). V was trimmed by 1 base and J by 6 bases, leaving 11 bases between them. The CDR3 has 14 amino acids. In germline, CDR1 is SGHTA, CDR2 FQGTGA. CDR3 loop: CASSLNGRGDTQYF. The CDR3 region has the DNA TGTGCCAGCAGCTTAAACGGAAGGGGGGATACGCAGTATTTT.

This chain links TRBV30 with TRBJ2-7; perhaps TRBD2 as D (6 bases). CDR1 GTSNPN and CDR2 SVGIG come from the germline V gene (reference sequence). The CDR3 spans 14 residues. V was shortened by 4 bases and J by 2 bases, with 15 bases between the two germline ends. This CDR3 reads CAWTTPERAYEQYF. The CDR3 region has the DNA TGTGCCTGGACCACTCCCGAGCGGGCCTACGAGCAGTACTTC.

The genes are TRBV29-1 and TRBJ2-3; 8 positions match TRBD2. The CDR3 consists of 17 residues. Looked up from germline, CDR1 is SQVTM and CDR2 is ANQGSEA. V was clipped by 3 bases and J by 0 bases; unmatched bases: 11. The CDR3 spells CSVELLAGLSSTDTQYF. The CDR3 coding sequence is TGCAGCGTTGAGCTGCTAGCGGGCCTTTCTAGCACAGATACGCAGTATTTT.

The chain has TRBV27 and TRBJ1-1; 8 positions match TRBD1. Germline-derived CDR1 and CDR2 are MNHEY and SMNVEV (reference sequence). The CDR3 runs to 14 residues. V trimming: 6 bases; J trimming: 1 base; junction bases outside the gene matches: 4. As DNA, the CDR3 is TGTGCCAGCAGCCCTGGGACAGGGAACACTGAAGCTTTCTTT. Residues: CASSPGTGNTEAFF.

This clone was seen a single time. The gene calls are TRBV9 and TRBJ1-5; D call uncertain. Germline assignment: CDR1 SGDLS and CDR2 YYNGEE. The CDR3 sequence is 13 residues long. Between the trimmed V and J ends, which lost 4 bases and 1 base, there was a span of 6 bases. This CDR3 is CASSPGSNQPQHF. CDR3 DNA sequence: TGTGCCAGCAGCCCGGGGAGCAATCAGCCCCAGCATTTT.

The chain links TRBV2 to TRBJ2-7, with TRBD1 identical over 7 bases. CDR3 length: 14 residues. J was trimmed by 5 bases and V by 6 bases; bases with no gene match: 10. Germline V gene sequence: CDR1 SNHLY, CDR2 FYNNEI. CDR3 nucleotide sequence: TGTGCCAGCAGGGACCGGGACAGACCGAACGAGCAGTACTTC. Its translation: CASRDRDRPNEQYF.

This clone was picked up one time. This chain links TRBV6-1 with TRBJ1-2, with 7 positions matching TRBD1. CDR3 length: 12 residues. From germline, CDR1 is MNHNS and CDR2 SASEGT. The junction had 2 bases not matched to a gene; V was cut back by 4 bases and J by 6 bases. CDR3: CASSAGQDGYTF. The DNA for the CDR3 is TGTGCCAGCAGTGCTGGACAGGATGGCTACACCTTC.

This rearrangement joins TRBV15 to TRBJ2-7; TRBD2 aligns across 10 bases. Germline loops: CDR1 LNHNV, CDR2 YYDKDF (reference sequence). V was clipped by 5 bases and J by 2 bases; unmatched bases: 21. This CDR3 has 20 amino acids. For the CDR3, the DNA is TGTGCCACCAGCGGGGGGATCGGCTTCAGCGGGAGGGCCGTGACCTACGAGCAGTACTTC. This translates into CATSGGIGFSGRAVTYEQYF.

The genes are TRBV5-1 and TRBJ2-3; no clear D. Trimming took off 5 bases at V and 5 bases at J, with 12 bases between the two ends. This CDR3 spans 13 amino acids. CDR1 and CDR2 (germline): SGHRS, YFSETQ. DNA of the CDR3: TGCGCCAGCAGGGCCGTATATGGAGATACGCAGTATTTT. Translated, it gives CASRAVYGDTQYF.

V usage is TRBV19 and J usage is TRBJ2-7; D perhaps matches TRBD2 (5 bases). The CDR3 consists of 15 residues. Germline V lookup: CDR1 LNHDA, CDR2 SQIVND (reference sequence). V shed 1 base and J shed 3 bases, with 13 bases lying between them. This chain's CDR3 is CASSIGQGGFYEQYF. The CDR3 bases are TGTGCCAGTAGTATAGGGCAAGGCGGGTTCTACGAGCAGTACTTC.